This paragraph covers one T cell receptor (beta chain) sequence. Its antigen is not identified. These data are taken from a study of cytomegalovirus exposure and HLA in healthy donors. Study-level points and caveats: Cytomegalovirus status, reportedly, was diagnosed with high specificity and sensitivity by the classifier.

TCRdb's copy holds only in-frame clones and misses some; the assay was immunoSEQ multiplex PCR. The sample yields tens of thousands of clones, 80% to 90% seen once. V gave up 5 bases and J gave up 5 bases; unmatched junction bases: 4. The CDR3 contains 15 residues. Germline lookup yields CDR1 MGHRA and CDR2 YSYEKL. The chain uses TRBV4-1 and TRBJ2-1; TRBD2 matches 12 bases. This TCR was sampled from a woman aged 18-29 years in good health and CMV-seropositive. The specimen was PBMCs. CDR3 bases: TGCGCCAGCAGCAGCAGACTAGCGGGAGACAATGAGCAGTTCTTC. Protein sequence: CASSSRLAGDNEQFF.